These T cell receptor beta chains were read from a single sample in a study of blood T cell repertoires in COVID-19. Sequencing was performed with immunoSEQ multiplex PCR; in TCRdb, only in-frame clones are kept and a portion is missing. The sample carries some 670,000 clones, over 80% recorded once. The sequencing sample was made of peripheral blood. Source of these receptors: a woman aged 18-29 years with acute or convalescent COVID-19. CDR3s include the opening cysteine and the closing phenylalanine or tryptophan. A D gene is named only where the DNA matches it firmly. Size values are once, few and many counts, or a class for expanded clones, and some rows have none.

D gene | clone size | J gene | V gene | CDR3 DNA | CDR3 protein
NA | NA | TRBJ2-7 | TRBV2 | TGTGCCAGAACGTCTCCTAACTCCTACGAGCAGTACTTC | CARTSPNSYEQYF
TRBD2 | NA | TRBJ2-7 | TRBV7-9 | TGTGCCAGCAGCCCAAACGAAGGACTAGCGGGGTGGGCCTACGAGCAGTACTTC | CASSPNEGLAGWAYEQYF
NA | NA | TRBJ1-5 | TRBV6-5 | TGTGCCGCAGGGGTTAGTAGTCAGCCCCAGCATTTT | CAAGVSSQPQHF
NA | NA | TRBJ1-4 | TRBV5-5 | TGTGCCAGCAGCTTAGGGCCCGGGAGGGGTGAAAAACTGTTTTTT | CASSLGPGRGEKLFF
NA | NA | TRBJ2-3 | TRBV6-5 | TGTGCCAGCAGCCCGACTGCTTACACAGATACGCAGTATTTT | CASSPTAYTDTQYF
NA | NA | TRBJ1-3 | TRBV6-6 | TGTGCCAGCAGCCCTCAGGGCCCTAGCTCTGGAAACACCATATATTTT | CASSPQGPSSGNTIYF
NA | NA | TRBJ1-4 | TRBV29-1 | TGCAGCGTTGTCCAGACCAGCCCCCAGGGAACTAATGAAAAACTGTTTTTT | CSVVQTSPQGTNEKLFF
NA | NA | TRBJ2-3 | TRBV29-1 | TGCAGCGTTGAAGAGACGCGGGGAGCGACAGATACGCAGTATTTT | CSVEETRGATDTQYF
NA | NA | TRBJ2-7 | TRBV2 | TGTGCCAGCAGAGGGGCTGGGGGGGGCAGGTACGAGCAGTACTTC | CASRGAGGGRYEQYF
TRBD1 | few | TRBJ2-7 | TRBV5-6 | TGTGCCAGCAGCCTCGGACAGGGCGAGCAGTACTTC | CASSLGQGEQYF
NA | NA | TRBJ2-1 | TRBV5-4 | TGTGCCAGCAGCTTAACCGGGACACCCGAGTTCTTC | CASSLTGTPEFF
TRBD1 | NA | TRBJ2-2 | TRBV3-1/TRBV3-2 | TGTGCCAGCAGCCAATACAGGGGGCGTGACACCGGGGAGCTGTTTTTT | CASSQYRGRDTGELFF
TRBD2 | NA | TRBJ2-3 | TRBV5-1 | TGCGCCAGCGTTCCGGGACTAGCGGGGGGGCGGCGCACAGATACGCAGTATTTT | CASVPGLAGGRRTDTQYF
TRBD1 | NA | TRBJ2-7 | TRBV13 | TGTGCCAGCAGCGTGTCAGGGACAGGGGGCTACGAGCAGTACTTC | CASSVSGTGGYEQYF
NA | NA | TRBJ1-6 | TRBV3-1/TRBV3-2 | TGTGCCAGCAGTATTGCATCGAGCTCCTATAATTCACCCCTCCACTTT | CASSIASSSYNSPLHF
TRBD1 | NA | TRBJ2-7 | TRBV5-1 | TGCGCCAGCAGCCCGGAGGGGGGACAGGGCTACGAGCAGTACTTC | CASSPEGGQGYEQYF
NA | NA | TRBJ1-2 | TRBV11-2 | TGTGCCAGCAGCCCTCCGGGCTATGGCTACACCTTC | CASSPPGYGYTF
NA | NA | TRBJ1-3 | TRBV30 | TGTGCCTGGAGTACCGCAGGGTCTGGAAACACCATATATTTT | CAWSTAGSGNTIYF
TRBD2 | NA | TRBJ2-2 | TRBV11-1 | TGTGCCAGCAGCCCGGGACGGGAGGCCGGGGAGCTGTTTTTT | CASSPGREAGELFF
NA | NA | TRBJ1-2 | TRBV21-1 | TGTGCCAGCAGCACCCGGGCTAACTATGGCTACACCTTC | CASSTRANYGYTF
TRBD1 | NA | TRBJ1-5 | TRBV7-2 | TGTGCCAGCAGCCCCTACACGACAGGGGAAAATCAGCCCCAGCATTTT | CASSPYTTGENQPQHF
NA | NA | TRBJ1-1 | TRBV5-1 | TGCGCCAGCAGTCTCGGGGACACTGAAGCTTTCTTT | CASSLGDTEAFF
NA | NA | TRBJ1-1 | TRBV6-5 | TGTGCCAGCACCTTTGAGGTACAGGGTGAAGCTTTCTTT | CASTFEVQGEAFF
NA | NA | TRBJ1-3 | TRBV7-2 | TGTGCCAGCAGCTCGGGGGGGTGGGACCCCTTGGGAAACACCATATATTTT | CASSSGGWDPLGNTIYF
NA | NA | TRBJ1-5 | TRBV19 | TGTGCCAGTAGTATAGGCAGGGCGTATCAGCCCCAGCATTTT | CASSIGRAYQPQHF
NA | NA | TRBJ2-1 | TRBV25-1 | TGTGCCAGCAGCCCGGGGGGCCCCTACAATGAGCAGTTCTTC | CASSPGGPYNEQFF
TRBD1 | NA | TRBJ2-7 | TRBV29-1 | TGCAGCGCCCGCAAGACAGGGGGCCCCACCTACGAGCAGTACTTC | CSARKTGGPTYEQYF
NA | NA | TRBJ1-2 | TRBV7-2 | TGTGCCAGCAGCCTTGACACTAACTATGGCTACACCTTC | CASSLDTNYGYTF
NA | NA | TRBJ1-4 | TRBV12-3/TRBV12-4 | TGTGCCAGCCAGGGGAGTTTTAATGAAAAACTGTTTTTT | CASQGSFNEKLFF
TRBD2 | NA | TRBJ2-5 | TRBV19 | TGTGCCAGTAGTATACTTAGCGGGGGGCAAGAGACCCAGTACTTC | CASSILSGGQETQYF
NA | NA | TRBJ2-1 | TRBV24-1 | TGTGCCACCAGTGATTCGATTAGTATGGGGCGTAATGAGCAGTTCTTC | CATSDSISMGRNEQFF
TRBD1 | NA | TRBJ2-1 | TRBV11-1 | TGTGCCAGCAGCGAAAGACAGGGCGGGGAGCAGTTCTTC | CASSERQGGEQFF
NA | NA | TRBJ1-3 | TRBV7-9 | TGTGCCAGCAGCTCAAGCGGGGTGAGGGGAAACACCATATATTTT | CASSSSGVRGNTIYF
NA | NA | TRBJ1-2 | TRBV13 | TGTGCCAGCAGCTTAAGAGGAGGTTCCTATGGCTACACCTTC | CASSLRGGSYGYTF
NA | NA | TRBJ1-6 | TRBV9 | TGTGCCAGCAGCGTACGTCCCCAGGCCGACTCACCCCTCCACTTT | CASSVRPQADSPLHF
NA | NA | TRBJ1-5 | TRBV15 | TGTGCCACCAGCAGAGTCGAGTATAGCAATCAGCCCCAGCATTTT | CATSRVEYSNQPQHF
NA | NA | TRBJ1-3 | TRBV30 | TGTGCCTGGAGTGTGGCCAGGGCTGGAAACACCATATATTTT | CAWSVARAGNTIYF
NA | NA | TRBJ1-1 | TRBV6-2/TRBV6-3 | TGTGCCAGCAGTCCCCTCGGGGTGAACACTGAAGCTTTCTTT | CASSPLGVNTEAFF
TRBD1 | once | TRBJ1-1 | TRBV3-1/TRBV3-2 | TGTGCCAGCAGCCAGACAGGGAGAAACACTGAAGCTTTCTTT | CASSQTGRNTEAFF
NA | once | TRBJ2-5 | TRBV7-6 | TGTGCCAGCAGCTTAAGGATCCTCCGCGGGCCCAGAGAGACCCAGTACTTC | CASSLRILRGPRETQYF
TRBD1 | few | TRBJ1-2 | TRBV6-5 | TGTGCCAGCTCGTCGGGACAGGGGAACTATGGCTACACCTTC | CASSSGQGNYGYTF
TRBD1 | NA | TRBJ1-4 | TRBV7-2 | TGTGCCAGCAGCTTAGTTACAGGGGGCGAGAAACTGTTTTTT | CASSLVTGGEKLFF
NA | NA | TRBJ2-1 | TRBV7-8 | TGTGCCAGCAGCTTAGAGTTGCTAGAGGTTGGCAATGAGCAGTTCTTC | CASSLELLEVGNEQFF
NA | NA | TRBJ2-7 | TRBV12-3/TRBV12-4 | TGTGCCAGCAGTTTGTCCAGGGCTCACGAGCAGTACTTC | CASSLSRAHEQYF
TRBD2 | NA | TRBJ2-2 | TRBV9 | TGTGCCAGCAGCGTCGGTTCCGCGGGGGTGGAGCTGTTTTTT | CASSVGSAGVELFF
NA | few | TRBJ1-5 | TRBV4-1 | TGCGCCAGCAGCCAAGTACAGGGCACAAATCAGCCCCAGCATTTT | CASSQVQGTNQPQHF
NA | NA | TRBJ1-1 | TRBV30 | TGTGCCTGGGACTTCCCGAACACTGAAGCTTTCTTT | CAWDFPNTEAFF